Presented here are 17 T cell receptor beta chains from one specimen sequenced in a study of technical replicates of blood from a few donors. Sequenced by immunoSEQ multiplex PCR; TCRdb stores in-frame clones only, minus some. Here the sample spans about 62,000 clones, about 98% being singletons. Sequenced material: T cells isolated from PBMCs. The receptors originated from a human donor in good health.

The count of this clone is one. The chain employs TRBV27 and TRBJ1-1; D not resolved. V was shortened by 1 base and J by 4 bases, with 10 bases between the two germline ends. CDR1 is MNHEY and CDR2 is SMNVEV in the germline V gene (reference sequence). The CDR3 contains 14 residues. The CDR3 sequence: CASSLYQARTEAFF. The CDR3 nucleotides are TGTGCCAGCAGTTTATACCAGGCGCGCACTGAAGCTTTCTTT.

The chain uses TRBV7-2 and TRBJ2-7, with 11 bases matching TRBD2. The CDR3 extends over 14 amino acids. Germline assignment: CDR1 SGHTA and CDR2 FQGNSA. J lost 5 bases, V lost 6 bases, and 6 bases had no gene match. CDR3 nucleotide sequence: TGTGCCAGCAGAATAGCGGGAGGGCCCCACGAGCAGTACTTC. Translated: CASRIAGGPHEQYF.

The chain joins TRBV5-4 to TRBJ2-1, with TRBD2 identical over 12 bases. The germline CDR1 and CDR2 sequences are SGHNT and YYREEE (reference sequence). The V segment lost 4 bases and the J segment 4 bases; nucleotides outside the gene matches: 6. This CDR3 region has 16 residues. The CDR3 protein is CASSIDGTSGYNEQFF. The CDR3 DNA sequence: TGTGCCAGCAGCATAGACGGGACTAGCGGGTACAATGAGCAGTTCTTC.

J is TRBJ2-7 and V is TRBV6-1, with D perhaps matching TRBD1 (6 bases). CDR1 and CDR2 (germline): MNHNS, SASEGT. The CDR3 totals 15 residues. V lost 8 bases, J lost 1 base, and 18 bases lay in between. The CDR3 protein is CASQNRARQSYEQYF. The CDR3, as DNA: TGTGCCAGCCAGAACAGGGCAAGGCAATCCTACGAGCAGTACTTC.

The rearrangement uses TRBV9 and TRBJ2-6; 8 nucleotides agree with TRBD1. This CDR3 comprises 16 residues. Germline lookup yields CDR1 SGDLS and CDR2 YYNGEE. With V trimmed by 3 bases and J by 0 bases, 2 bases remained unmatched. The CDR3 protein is CASSGTGNSGANVLTF. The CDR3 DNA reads TGTGCCAGCAGCGGGACAGGGAACTCTGGGGCCAACGTCCTGACTTTC. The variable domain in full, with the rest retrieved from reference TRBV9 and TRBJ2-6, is DSGVTQTPKHLITATGQRVTLRCSPRSGDLSVYWYQQSLDQGLQFLIQYYNGEERAKGNILERFSAQQFPDLHSELNLSSLELGDSALYFCASSGTGNSGANVLTFGAGSRLTVL.

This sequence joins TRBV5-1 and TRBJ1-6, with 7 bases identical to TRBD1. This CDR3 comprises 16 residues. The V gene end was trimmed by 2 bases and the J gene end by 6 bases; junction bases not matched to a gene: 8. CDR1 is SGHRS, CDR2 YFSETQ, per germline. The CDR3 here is CASSLGGGAGNSPLHF. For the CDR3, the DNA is TGCGCCAGCAGCTTAGGAGGGGGCGCCGGTAATTCACCCCTCCACTTT. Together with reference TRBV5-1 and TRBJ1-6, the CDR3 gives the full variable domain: KAGVTQTPRYLIKTRGQQVTLSCSPISGHRSVSWYQQTPGQGLQFLFEYFSETQRNKGNFPGRFSGRQFSNSRSEMNVSTLELGDSALYLCASSLGGGAGNSPLHFGNGTRLTVT.

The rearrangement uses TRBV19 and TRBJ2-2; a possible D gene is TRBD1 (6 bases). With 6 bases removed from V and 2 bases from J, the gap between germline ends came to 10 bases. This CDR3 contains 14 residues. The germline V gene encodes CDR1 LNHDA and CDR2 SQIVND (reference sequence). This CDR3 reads CASRAQGNTGELFF. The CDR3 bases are TGTGCCAGTAGAGCACAGGGTAACACCGGGGAGCTGTTTTTT.

The CDR3 sequence is CASSHNSRGHEQFF. In DNA form, the CDR3 reads TGCGCCAGCAGCCATAATAGCAGGGGCCATGAGCAGTTCTTC. The chain carries TRBV4-1 and TRBJ2-1; weak D call: TRBD1 (6 bases). Germline loops: CDR1 MGHRA, CDR2 YSYEKL. The CDR3 contains 14 residues. V was cut by 3 bases and J by 8 bases, with 14 bases left in between.

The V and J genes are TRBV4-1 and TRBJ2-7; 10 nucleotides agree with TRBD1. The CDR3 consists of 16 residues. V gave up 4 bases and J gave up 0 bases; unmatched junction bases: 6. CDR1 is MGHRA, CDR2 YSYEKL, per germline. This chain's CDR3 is CASSPTGTGASYEQYF. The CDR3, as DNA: TGCGCCAGCAGCCCGACCGGGACAGGGGCCTCCTACGAGCAGTACTTC.

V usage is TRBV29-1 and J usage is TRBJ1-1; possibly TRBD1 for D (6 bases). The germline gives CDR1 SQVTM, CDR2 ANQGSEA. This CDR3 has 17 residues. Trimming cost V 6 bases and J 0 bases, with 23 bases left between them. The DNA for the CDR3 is TGCAGCGTCCCTCCTCACCCGGGACACTTAGTGAACACTGAAGCTTTCTTT. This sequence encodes CSVPPHPGHLVNTEAFF.

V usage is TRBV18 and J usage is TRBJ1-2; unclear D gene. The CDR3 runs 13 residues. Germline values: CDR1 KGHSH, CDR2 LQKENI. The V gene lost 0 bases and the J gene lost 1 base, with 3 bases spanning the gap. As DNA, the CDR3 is TGTGCCAGCTCACCACCGAGTAACTATGGCTACACCTTC. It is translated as CASSPPSNYGYTF. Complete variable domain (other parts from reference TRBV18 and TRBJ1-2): NAGVMQNPRHLVRRRGQEARLRCSPMKGHSHVYWYRQLPEEGLKFMVYLQKENIIDESGMPKERFSAEFPKEGPSILRIQQVVRGDSAAYFCASSPPSNYGYTFGSGTRLTVV.

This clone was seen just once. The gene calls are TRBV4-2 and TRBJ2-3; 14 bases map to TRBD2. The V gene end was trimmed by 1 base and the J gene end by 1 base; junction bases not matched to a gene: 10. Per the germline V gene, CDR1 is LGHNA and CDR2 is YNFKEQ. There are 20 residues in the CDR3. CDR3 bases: TGTGCCAGCAGCCAAGCGAGGGGACTAGCGGGGGAGGAAGGCACAGATACGCAGTATTTT. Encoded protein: CASSQARGLAGEEGTDTQYF.

DNA of the CDR3: TGTGCCAGCACCCAATGGGGGGGCCTTAACACTGAAGCTTTCTTT. Translated, it gives CASTQWGGLNTEAFF. The chain couples TRBV6-4 to TRBJ1-1; possible D gene TRBD1, 6 bases. Germline CDR1 reads MRHNA; CDR2 reads SNTAGT. The V end was cut by 7 bases, the J end by 2 bases, with 17 bases between. The length of the CDR3 is 15 residues.

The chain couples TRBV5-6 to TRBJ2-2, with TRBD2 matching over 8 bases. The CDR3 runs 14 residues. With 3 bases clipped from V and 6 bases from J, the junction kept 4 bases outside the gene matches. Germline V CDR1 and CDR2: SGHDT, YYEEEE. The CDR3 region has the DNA TGTGCCAGCAGCTACGGGGGGGCTGCCGGGGAGCTGTTTTTT. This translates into CASSYGGAAGELFF.

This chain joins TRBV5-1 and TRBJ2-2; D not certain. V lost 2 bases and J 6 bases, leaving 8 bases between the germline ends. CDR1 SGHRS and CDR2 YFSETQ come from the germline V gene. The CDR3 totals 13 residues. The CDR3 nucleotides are TGCGCCAGCAGCTTTAAATTCCCCGGGGAGCTGTTTTTT. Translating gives CASSFKFPGELFF.

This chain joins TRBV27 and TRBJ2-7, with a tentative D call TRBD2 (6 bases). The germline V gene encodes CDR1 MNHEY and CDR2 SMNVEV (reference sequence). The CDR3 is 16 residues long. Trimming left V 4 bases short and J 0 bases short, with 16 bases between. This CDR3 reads CASSSVVLGGSYEQYF. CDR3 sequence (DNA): TGTGCCAGCAGTTCCGTCGTATTGGGGGGCTCCTACGAGCAGTACTTC.

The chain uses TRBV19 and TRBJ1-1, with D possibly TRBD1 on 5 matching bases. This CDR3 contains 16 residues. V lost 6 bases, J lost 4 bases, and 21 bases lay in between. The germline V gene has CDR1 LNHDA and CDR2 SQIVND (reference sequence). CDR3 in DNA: TGTGCCAGTAGCCCATCCCGGGGCCTCGGGGGCACTGAAGCTTTCTTT. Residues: CASSPSRGLGGTEAFF.